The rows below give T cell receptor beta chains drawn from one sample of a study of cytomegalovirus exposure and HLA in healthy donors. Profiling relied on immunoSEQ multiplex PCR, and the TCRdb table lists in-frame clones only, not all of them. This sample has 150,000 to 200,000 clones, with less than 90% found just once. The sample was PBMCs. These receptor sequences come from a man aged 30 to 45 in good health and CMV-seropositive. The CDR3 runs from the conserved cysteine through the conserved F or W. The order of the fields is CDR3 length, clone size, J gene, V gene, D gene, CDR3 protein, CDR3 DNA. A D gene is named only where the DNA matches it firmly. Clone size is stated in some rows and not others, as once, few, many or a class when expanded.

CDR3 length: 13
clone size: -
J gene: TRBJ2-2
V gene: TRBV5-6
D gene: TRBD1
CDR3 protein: CASRPGQGGELFF
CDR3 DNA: TGTGCCAGCAGACCCGGACAGGGCGGGGAGCTGTTTTTT

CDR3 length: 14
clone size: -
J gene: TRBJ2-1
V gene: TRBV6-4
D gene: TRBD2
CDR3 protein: CASSVGTSSNEQFF
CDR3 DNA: TGTGCCAGCAGTGTCGGGACTAGCAGCAATGAGCAGTTCTTC

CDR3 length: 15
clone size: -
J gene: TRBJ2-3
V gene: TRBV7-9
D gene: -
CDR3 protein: CASSSRQITTDTQYF
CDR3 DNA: TGTGCCAGCAGCTCCAGACAAATCACCACAGATACGCAGTATTTT

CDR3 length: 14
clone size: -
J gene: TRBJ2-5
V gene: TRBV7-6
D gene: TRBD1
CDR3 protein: CASSSGQGWETQYF
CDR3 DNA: TGTGCCAGCAGCTCCGGACAGGGCTGGGAGACCCAGTACTTC

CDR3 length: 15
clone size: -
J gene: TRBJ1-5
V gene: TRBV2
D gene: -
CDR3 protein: CASSEPRYSNQPQHF
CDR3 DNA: TGTGCCAGCAGTGAGCCCAGGTATAGCAATCAGCCCCAGCATTTT

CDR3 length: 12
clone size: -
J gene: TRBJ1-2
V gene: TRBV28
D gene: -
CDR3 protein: CASSSTDYGYTF
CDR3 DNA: TGTGCCAGCAGTTCCACAGACTATGGCTACACCTTC

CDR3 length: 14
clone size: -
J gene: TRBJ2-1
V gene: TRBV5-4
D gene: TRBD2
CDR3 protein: CASSVGTRDNEQFF
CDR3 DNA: TGTGCCAGCAGCGTCGGGACTAGGGACAATGAGCAGTTCTTC

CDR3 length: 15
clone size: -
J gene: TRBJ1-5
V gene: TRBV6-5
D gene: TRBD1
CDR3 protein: CASSHGGGLNQPQHF
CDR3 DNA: TGTGCCAGCAGCCACGGAGGGGGCCTCAATCAGCCCCAGCATTTT

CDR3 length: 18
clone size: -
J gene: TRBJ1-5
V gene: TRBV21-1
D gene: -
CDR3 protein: CASSDYRAGVRGNQPQHF
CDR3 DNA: TGTGCCAGCAGCGATTACAGGGCCGGGGTTCGCGGCAATCAGCCCCAGCATTTT

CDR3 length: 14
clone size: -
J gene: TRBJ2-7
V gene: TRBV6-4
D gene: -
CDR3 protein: CASSPGVGGYEQYF
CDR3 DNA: TGTGCCAGCAGCCCGGGAGTCGGGGGTTACGAGCAGTACTTC

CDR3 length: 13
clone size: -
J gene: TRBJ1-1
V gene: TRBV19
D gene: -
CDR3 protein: CASSIRGVAEAFF
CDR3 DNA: TGTGCCAGTAGTATCCGGGGGGTGGCTGAAGCTTTCTTT

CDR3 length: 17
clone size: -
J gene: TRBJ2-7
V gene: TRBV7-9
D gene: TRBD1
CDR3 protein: CASSANLGQAHTYEQYF
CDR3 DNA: TGTGCCAGCAGCGCCAACCTCGGACAGGCCCACACCTACGAGCAGTACTTC

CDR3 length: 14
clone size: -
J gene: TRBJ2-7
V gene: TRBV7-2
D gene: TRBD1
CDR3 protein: CASSRDRGAYEQYF
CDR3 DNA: TGTGCCAGCAGCAGGGACAGGGGTGCCTACGAGCAGTACTTC

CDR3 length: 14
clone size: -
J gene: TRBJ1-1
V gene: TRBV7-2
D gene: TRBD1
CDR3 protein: CASSPGTAHTEAFF
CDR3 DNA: TGTGCCAGCAGCCCAGGGACAGCACACACTGAAGCTTTCTTT

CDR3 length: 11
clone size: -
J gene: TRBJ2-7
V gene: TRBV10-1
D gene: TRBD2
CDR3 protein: CASPGGSEQYF
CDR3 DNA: TGCGCCAGCCCGGGGGGATCGGAGCAGTACTTC

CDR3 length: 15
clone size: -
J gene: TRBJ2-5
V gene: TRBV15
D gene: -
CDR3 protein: CATSRDPGSEETQYF
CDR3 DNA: TGTGCCACCAGCAGAGATCCTGGCAGCGAAGAGACCCAGTACTTC

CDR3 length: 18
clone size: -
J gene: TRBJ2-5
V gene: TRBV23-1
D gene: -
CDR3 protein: CASSQGQGHLDTGETQYF
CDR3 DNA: TGCGCCAGCAGTCAAGGGCAGGGACACCTCGACACGGGGGAGACCCAGTACTTC

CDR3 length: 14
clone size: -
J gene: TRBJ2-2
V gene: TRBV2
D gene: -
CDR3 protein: CASTRTEDTGELFF
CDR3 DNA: TGTGCCAGCACCCGGACAGAGGACACCGGGGAGCTGTTTTTT

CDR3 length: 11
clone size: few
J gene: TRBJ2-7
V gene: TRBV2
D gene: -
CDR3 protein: CASRAAWEQYF
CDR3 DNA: TGTGCCAGCAGGGCCGCTTGGGAGCAGTACTTC

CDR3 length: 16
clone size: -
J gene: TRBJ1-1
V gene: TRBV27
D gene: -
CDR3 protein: CASYGYGLLMNTEAFF
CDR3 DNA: TGTGCCAGCTATGGGTATGGGCTACTTATGAACACTGAAGCTTTCTTT

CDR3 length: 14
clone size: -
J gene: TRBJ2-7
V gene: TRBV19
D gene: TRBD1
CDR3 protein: CASSPGQGYVEQYF
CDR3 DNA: TGTGCCAGTAGTCCGGGACAGGGGTATGTCGAGCAGTACTTC

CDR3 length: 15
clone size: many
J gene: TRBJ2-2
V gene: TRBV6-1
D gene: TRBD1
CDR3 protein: CASSDGQGGSGELFF
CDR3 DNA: TGTGCCAGCAGTGACGGACAGGGGGGCTCCGGGGAGCTGTTTTTT

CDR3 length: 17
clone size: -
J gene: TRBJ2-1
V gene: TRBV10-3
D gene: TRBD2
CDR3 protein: CAISESILAGVVHEQFF
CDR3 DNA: TGTGCCATCAGTGAGTCGATTTTAGCGGGGGTCGTGCATGAGCAGTTCTTC

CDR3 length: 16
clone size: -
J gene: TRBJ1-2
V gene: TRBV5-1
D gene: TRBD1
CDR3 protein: CASSPGTGVAIYGYTF
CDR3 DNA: TGCGCCAGCAGCCCCGGGACAGGGGTAGCAATCTATGGCTACACCTTC

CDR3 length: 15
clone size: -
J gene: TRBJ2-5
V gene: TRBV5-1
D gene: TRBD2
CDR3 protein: CASSPGTSGSETQYF
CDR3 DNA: TGCGCCAGCAGCCCGGGGACTAGCGGGAGTGAGACCCAGTACTTC

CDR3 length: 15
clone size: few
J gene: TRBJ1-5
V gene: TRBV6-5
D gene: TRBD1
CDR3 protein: CASSPLDRSNQPQHF
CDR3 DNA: TGTGCCAGCAGCCCCCTGGACAGGAGCAATCAGCCCCAGCATTTT

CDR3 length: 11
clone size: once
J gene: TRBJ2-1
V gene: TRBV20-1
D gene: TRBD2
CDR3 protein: CSAKREDEQFF
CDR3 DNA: TGCAGTGCTAAGCGGGAGGATGAGCAGTTCTTC

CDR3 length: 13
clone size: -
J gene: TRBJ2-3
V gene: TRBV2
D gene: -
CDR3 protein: CATGGIGSDTQYF
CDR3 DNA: TGTGCCACCGGGGGTATCGGGTCAGATACGCAGTATTTT

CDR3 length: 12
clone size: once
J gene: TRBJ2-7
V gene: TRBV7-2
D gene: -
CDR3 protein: CASSFKEYEQYF
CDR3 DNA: TGTGCCAGCAGCTTTAAGGAGTACGAGCAGTACTTC

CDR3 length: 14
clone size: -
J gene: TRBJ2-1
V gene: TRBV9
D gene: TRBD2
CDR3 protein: CASSVAGGPVEQFF
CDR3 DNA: TGTGCCAGCAGCGTAGCGGGGGGGCCAGTTGAGCAGTTCTTC

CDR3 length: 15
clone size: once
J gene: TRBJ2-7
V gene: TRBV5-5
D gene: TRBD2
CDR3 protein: CASSPGTSDRYEQYF
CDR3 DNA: TGTGCCAGCAGCCCCGGGACTAGCGATCGCTACGAGCAGTACTTC

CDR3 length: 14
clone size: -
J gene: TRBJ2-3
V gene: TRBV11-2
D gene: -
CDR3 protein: CASSHLGGTDTQYF
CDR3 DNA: TGTGCCAGCAGCCACCTCGGGGGCACAGATACGCAGTATTTT

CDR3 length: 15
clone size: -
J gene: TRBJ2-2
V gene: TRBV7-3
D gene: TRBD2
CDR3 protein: CASSPGLGGTGELFF
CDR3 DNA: TGTGCCAGCAGCCCGGGACTAGGAGGCACCGGGGAGCTGTTTTTT

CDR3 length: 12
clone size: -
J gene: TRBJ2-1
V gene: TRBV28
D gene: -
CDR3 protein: CASSFLGREQFF
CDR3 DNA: TGTGCCAGCAGTTTCCTGGGGAGGGAGCAGTTCTTC

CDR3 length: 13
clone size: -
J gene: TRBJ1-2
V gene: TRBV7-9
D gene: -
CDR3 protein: CASSLVREDGYTF
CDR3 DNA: TGTGCCAGCAGCTTAGTCAGGGAGGATGGCTACACCTTC

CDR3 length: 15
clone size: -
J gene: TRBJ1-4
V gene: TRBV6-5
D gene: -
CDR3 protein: CASGQRQAQWEKLFF
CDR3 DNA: TGTGCCAGCGGGCAACGACAGGCCCAGTGGGAAAAACTGTTTTTT

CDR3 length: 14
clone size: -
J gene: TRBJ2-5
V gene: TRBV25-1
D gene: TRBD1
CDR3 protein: CASRDTGGQETQYF
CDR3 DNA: TGTGCCAGCAGGGACACAGGGGGCCAAGAGACCCAGTACTTC

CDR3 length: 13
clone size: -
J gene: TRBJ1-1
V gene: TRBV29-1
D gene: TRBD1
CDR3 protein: CSVPGTGGTEAFF
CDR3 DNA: TGCAGCGTTCCCGGGACAGGGGGCACTGAAGCTTTCTTT

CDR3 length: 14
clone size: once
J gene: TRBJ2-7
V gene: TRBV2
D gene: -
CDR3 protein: CASSESQGGYEQYF
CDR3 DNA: TGTGCCAGCAGTGAGTCGCAGGGGGGCTACGAGCAGTACTTC

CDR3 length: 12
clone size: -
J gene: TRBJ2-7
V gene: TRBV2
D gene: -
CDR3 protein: CASSDSGYEQYF
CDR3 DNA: TGTGCCAGCAGTGACTCGGGCTACGAGCAGTACTTC

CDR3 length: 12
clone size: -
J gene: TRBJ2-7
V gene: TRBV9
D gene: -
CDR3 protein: CASSVETGEQYF
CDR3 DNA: TGTGCCAGCAGCGTAGAGACGGGCGAGCAGTACTTC

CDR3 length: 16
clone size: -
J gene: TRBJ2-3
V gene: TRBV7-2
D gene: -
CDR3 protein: CASSFNHRAGSDTQYF
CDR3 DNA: TGTGCCAGCAGCTTTAATCACAGGGCTGGTTCAGATACGCAGTATTTT

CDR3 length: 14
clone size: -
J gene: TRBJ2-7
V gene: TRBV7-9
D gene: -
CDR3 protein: CASSLVAGSYEQYF
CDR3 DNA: TGTGCCAGCAGCTTAGTGGCGGGATCCTACGAGCAGTACTTC

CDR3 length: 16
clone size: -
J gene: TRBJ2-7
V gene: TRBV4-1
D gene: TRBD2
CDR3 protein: CASSRLGLVPTYEQYF
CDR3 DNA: TGCGCCAGCAGCCGCCTAGGACTAGTCCCAACCTACGAGCAGTACTTC

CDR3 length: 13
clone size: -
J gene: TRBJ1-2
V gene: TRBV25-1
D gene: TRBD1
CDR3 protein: CASSQDRAHGYTF
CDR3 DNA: TGTGCCAGCAGCCAGGACAGGGCGCATGGCTACACCTTC

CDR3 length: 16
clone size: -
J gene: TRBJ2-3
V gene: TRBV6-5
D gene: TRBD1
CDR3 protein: CASSYDRGLGTDTQYF
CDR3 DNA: TGTGCCAGCAGTTACGACAGGGGGCTCGGCACAGATACGCAGTATTTT

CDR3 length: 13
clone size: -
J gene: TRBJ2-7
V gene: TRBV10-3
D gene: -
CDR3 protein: CAISGSSRDEQYF
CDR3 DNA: TGTGCCATCAGCGGGTCGTCCAGGGACGAGCAGTACTTC

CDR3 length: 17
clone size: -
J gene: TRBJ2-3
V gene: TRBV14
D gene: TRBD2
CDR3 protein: CASSRGLAGTITDTQYF
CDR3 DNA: TGTGCCAGCAGCCGGGGACTAGCGGGGACGATCACAGATACGCAGTATTTT

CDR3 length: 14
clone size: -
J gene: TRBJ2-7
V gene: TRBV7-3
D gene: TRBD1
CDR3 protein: CASSLVGTDNEQYF
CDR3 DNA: TGTGCCAGCAGCTTAGTCGGGACAGACAACGAGCAGTACTTC

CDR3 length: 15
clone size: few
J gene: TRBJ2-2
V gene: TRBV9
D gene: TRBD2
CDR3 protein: CASSPRLAGHGELFF
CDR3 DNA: TGTGCCAGCAGCCCGCGACTAGCGGGACACGGGGAGCTGTTTTTT

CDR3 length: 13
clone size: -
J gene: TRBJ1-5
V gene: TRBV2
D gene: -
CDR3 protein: CASGGGERQPQHF
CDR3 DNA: TGTGCCAGCGGCGGGGGGGAGCGTCAGCCCCAGCATTTT